What follows describes a single TCR beta chain. The data were taken from a study of T cells expressing NK-cell markers. Study context: The TCR beta repertoires originated in sorted CD3+CD56+NKG2C+, CD3+CD56+NKG2C- and CD3+CD56-NKG2C+ T cells.

TCRdb reprocessed the 5' RACE reads and keeps a single row for each CDR3 protein, giving no DNA. The sample spans about 150,000 distinct CDR3 sequences; the ten largest clones claim around 12%. CDR3 length equals 13 residues. Germline CDR1 and CDR2: MNHEY and SMNVEV (reference sequence). The TCR comes from a man younger than 35 in good health. This rearrangement joins TRBV27 to TRBJ2-3; TCRdb outputs TRBD1, but without DNA this stays unchecked. The sequencing input was blood T cells: a sorted CD56 or NKG2C T cell subset, CD4+ or CD8+ T cells, or bulk PBMC T cells (not recorded which). The CDR3 sequence: CACRGHNTDTQYF.